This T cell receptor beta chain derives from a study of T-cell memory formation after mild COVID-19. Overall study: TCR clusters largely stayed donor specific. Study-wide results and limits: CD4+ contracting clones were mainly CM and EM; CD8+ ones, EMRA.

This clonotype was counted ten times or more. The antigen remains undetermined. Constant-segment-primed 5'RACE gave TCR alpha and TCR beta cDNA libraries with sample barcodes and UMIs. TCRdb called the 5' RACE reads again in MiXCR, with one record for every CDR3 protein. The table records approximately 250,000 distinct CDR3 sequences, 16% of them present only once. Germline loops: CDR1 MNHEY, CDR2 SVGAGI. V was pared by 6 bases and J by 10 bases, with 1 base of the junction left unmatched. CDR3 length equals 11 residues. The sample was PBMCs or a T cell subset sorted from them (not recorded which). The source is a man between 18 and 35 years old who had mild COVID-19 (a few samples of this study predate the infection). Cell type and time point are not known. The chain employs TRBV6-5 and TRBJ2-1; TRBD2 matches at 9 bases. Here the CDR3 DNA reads TGTGCCAGCAGGCGGGGGGGCGAGCAGTTCTTC. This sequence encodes CASRRGGEQFF.